The entry that follows covers one TCR beta chain sequence. This receptor's antigen is unknown. No base quality information exists; no much larger clone differs at one position. This record belongs to a study of blood T cells in healthy people across ages (dated by TCRdb to the mid-2010s). In the study overall: Template switching captured roughly one uniquely barcoded TCR beta cDNA molecule per two T cells in model experiments. The donors were divided into four age groups: young (average around 15 years), middle-aged (roughly 40), aged (roughly 66) and long-lived (around 87). The study analyzed two additional independent replicas of 1 million unique cDNA reads from the same blood draw for two donors, one aged 18 to 29 and one aged 80 or older. Using deep sequencing normalized with unique cDNA molecular identifiers, the study measured how TCR beta repertoire diversity changes with age.

V is cut by 4 bases and J by 2 bases, and the space between the germline ends is 13 bases. The CDR3 spans 14 residues, from the cysteine through the phenylalanine. Only the CDR3 region is kept as DNA, spanning 42 bases read in frame from base 1. Based on the germline V gene, the CDR1 and CDR2 sequences are SQVTM and ANQGSEA. Preparation of the library involved 5' RACE. Sequenced on an Illumina HiSeq 2500. The second PCR ran for roughly 7 to 11 cycles and used a J-beta primer mix along with a sample-barcoded 5' primer. Each TCR beta cDNA molecule received a unique molecular identifier from a template-switch 5' adaptor carrying 12 random nucleotides. At least 3 million CDR3-containing paired-end reads were obtained from each sample. First-strand cDNA synthesis was performed from all RNA using the Mint cDNA synthesis kit, with priming by a TRBC-specific oligonucleotide. All cDNA was treated with uracil-DNA glycosylase and then went through a first 18-cycle PCR with the universal primers M1SS and BC2_uni_R. From the authors' description of their analysis: For normalization, 1 million high-quality reads were randomly selected from each sample, with every read carrying a distinct molecular identifier. Instead of being binned into consensus sequences, reads with shared molecular identifiers were discarded. MiTCR, with a Q25 quality threshold and the strictest error-elimination algorithm, was used for CDR3 identification, clonotype clustering and error correction. A nonparametric unseen species model with Euler transformation was used to estimate lower-bound total TCR beta diversity. The public sequencing data were trimmed at Q25 with fastp and processed into clonotypes with MiXCR by TCRdb, which kept only in-frame beta chains. Records with the same CDR3 protein are collapsed into one entry carrying the most frequent genes and DNA. It is TCRdb's table, rather than the study itself, that gives the V and J calls and clone size. Within this sample are some 1,000,000 distinct CDR3 sequences, with less than 25% of them counted one time only. About 0.8% of the sample belongs to the ten largest clones.

The donors were around 39 Caucasian individuals from Russia, aged roughly 6 to 100 years, who were systemically healthy. Each donor gave roughly 9 milliliters of peripheral blood, drawn into EDTA-treated Vacutainer tubes. Ficoll-Paque density-gradient centrifugation was used to isolate PBMCs, with at least 6.5 million obtained per sample. Total RNA was extracted from PBMCs with Trizol reagent, with at least 6 micrograms obtained per sample. Naive CD45RAhigh/CD27high T cell percentages were measured by flow cytometry on a PBMC aliquot from every donor. The paper's findings and limits, for the study overall: Because profiling used bulk unsorted PBMCs, naive and antigen-experienced compartments could not be compared conclusively. Observed TCR beta diversity per million T cells fell roughly linearly with age, and a significant reduction was already apparent by age around 39. The percentage of naive T cells measured by flow cytometry correlated strongly with observed TCR beta diversity. The long-lived group showed more naive CD4+ T cells, fewer expanded clones and increased TCR diversity than the aged group, suggesting age selection. Because the CMV infection status of the donors was unknown, age-related changes in expanded clonotypes may potentially have been confounded. Estimates of total diversity based on one million sequenced T cells were regarded as lower bounds and as underestimates.

Another study also made use of these data, one on T cells of mothers and their children. The second paper states: Nine systemically healthy Caucasian individuals served as donors, namely three mothers together with their six children. cDNA synthesis used all of the extracted RNA, with around 1.6 ug of RNA in each 15 ul reaction. In the second PCR, the M1S primer added sample barcodes and 2-4 random nucleotides. Over 8.5 million TCR beta CDR3 reads came from each mother, compared with 2.5 million to 3.5 million reads from each child. TCR recombination output is similarly shaped by thymic selection in related and unrelated pairs, with a minor effect exerted by inherited differences. Normalized repertoire overlap was always found to be slightly, but never significantly, higher in related mother-child pairs than in unrelated mother-child pairs. No persistent microchimeric T cell clones were detected, at a sensitivity of approximately 110 clones per million clonotypes. Deep NGS was used in the study to compare the TCR beta repertoires of mothers and children and to look for features that separate related mother-child pairs from unrelated individuals. On average, the children were approximately 11 +/- 4 years old, while the mothers were about 37 +/- 4 years old. Libraries were sequenced on Illumina HiSeq 2000 with 100+100 nt paired-end reads after adapter ligation with NEBNext reagents. To prevent cross-contamination, the mother and child libraries were prepared one month apart and sequenced in separate runs. For each donor, somewhere between roughly 500,000 and 2,100,000 distinct TCR beta clonotypes were identified. Naive TCR beta clonotypes were estimated from low-frequency clonotypes matched to each donor's FACS-determined naive share, without sorting.

Input material: blood. The chain employs TRBV29-1 and TRBJ2-3, with the D gene uncertain. The TCR comes from a girl aged 2 to 9 in good health. The nucleotide sequence reads TGCAGCGTTGCATCTGGCACTCACACAGATACGCAGTATTTT. This codes for CSVASGTHTDTQYF.